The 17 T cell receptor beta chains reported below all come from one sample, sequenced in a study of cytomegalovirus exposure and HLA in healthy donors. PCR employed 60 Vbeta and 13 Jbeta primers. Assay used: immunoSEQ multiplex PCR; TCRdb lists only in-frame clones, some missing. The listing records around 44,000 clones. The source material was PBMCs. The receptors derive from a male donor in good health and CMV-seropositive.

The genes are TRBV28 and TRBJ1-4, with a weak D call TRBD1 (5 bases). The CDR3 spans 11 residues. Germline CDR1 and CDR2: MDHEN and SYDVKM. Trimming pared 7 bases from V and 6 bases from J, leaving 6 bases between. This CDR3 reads CASTRDEKLFF. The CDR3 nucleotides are TGTGCCAGCACCAGGGATGAAAAACTGTTTTTT. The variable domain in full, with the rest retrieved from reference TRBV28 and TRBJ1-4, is DVKVTQSSRYLVKRTGEKVFLECVQDMDHENMFWYRQDPGLGLRLIYFSYDVKMKEKGDIPEGYSVSREKKERFSLILESASTNQTSMYLCASTRDEKLFFGSGTQLSVL.

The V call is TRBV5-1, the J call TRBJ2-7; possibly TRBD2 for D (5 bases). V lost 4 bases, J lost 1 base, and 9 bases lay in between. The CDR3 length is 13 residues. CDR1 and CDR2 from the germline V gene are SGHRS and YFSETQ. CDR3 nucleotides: TGCGCCAGCAGCGACACTAGGTCCTACGAGCAGTACTTC. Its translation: CASSDTRSYEQYF.

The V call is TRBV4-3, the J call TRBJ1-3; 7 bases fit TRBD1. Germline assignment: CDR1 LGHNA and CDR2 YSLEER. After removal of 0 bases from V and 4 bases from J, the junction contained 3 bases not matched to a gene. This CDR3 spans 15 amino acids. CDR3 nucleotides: TGCGCCAGCAGCCAAGACGACAGGGCAGGAAACACCATATATTTT. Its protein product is CASSQDDRAGNTIYF.

CDR3 nucleotides: TGTGCCAGCAGAGTCCAGGGGACTGAAGCTTTCTTT. This codes for CASRVQGTEAFF. This chain uses TRBV6-1 with TRBJ1-1; possible D gene TRBD1, 6 bases. V shed 6 bases and J shed 5 bases, with 10 bases lying between them. This CDR3 has 12 residues. Germline CDR1 and CDR2: MNHNS and SASEGT.

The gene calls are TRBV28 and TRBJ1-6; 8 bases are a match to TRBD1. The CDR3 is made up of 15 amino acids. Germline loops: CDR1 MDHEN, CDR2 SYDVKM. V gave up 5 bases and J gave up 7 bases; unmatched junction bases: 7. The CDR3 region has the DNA TGTGCCAGCAGTCTAATGGACAGGGTGAATTCACCCCTCCACTTT. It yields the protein CASSLMDRVNSPLHF. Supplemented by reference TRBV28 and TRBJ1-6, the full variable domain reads DVKVTQSSRYLVKRTGEKVFLECVQDMDHENMFWYRQDPGLGLRLIYFSYDVKMKEKGDIPEGYSVSREKKERFSLILESASTNQTSMYLCASSLMDRVNSPLHFGNGTRLTVT.

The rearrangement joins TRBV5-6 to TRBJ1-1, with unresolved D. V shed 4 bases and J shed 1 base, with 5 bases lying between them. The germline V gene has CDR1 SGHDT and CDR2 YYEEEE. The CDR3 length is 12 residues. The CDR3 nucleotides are TGTGCCAGCAGCCCCGGGAACACTGAAGCTTTCTTT. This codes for CASSPGNTEAFF.

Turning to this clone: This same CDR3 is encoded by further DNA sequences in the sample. The CDR3 is CASSSNNYGYTF. As DNA, the CDR3 is TGTGCCAGCAGTTCTAACAACTATGGCTACACCTTC. The chain uses TRBV27 and TRBJ1-2; no definite D call. Trimming pared 4 bases from V and 2 bases from J, leaving 5 bases between. The CDR3 is 12 residues long. CDR1 MNHEY and CDR2 SMNVEV come from the germline V gene (reference sequence).

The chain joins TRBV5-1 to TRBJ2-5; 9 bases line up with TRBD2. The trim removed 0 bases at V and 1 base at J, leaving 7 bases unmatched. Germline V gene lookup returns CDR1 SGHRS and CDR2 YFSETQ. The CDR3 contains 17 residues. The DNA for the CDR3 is TGCGCCAGCAGCTTGGTAGGCGGGGGGGACTTCCAAGAGACCCAGTACTTC. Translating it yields CASSLVGGGDFQETQYF.

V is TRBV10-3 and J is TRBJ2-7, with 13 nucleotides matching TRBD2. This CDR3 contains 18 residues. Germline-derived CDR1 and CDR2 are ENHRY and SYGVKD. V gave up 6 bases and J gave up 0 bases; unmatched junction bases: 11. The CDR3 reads CAIRGTSGAQSSSYEQYF. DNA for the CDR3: TGTGCCATCAGGGGGACTAGCGGGGCGCAATCCAGCTCCTACGAGCAGTACTTC.

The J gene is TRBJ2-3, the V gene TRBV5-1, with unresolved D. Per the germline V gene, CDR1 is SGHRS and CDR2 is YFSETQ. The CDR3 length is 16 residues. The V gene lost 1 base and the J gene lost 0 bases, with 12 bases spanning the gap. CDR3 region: CASSLPQLASTDTQYF. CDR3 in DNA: TGCGCCAGCAGCTTGCCCCAGTTAGCTAGCACAGATACGCAGTATTTT.

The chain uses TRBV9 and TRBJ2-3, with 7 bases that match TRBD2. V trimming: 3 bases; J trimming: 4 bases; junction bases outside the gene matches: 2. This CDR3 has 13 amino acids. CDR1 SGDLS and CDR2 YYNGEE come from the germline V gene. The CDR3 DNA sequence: TGTGCCAGCAGCGCGGGGGGAGCAGATACGCAGTATTTT. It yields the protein CASSAGGADTQYF.

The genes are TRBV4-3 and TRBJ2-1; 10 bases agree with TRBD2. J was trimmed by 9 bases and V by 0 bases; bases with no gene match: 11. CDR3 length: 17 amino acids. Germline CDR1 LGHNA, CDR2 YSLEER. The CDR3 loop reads CASSQDLEAGGRVEQFF. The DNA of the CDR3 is TGCGCCAGCAGCCAAGATTTGGAAGCGGGGGGGCGTGTTGAGCAGTTCTTC.

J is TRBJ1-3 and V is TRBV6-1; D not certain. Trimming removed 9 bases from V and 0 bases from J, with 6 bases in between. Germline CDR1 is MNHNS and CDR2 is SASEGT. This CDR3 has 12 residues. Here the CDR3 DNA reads TGTGCCAGTGAGAGCTCTGGAAACACCATATATTTT. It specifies CASESSGNTIYF.

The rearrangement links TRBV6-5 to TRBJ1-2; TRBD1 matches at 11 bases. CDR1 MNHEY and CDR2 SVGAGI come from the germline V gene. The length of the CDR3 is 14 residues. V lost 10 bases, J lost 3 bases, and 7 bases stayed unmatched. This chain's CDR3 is CATRAGQGDYGYTF. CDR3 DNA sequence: TGTGCCACTCGGGCGGGACAGGGGGACTATGGCTACACCTTC.

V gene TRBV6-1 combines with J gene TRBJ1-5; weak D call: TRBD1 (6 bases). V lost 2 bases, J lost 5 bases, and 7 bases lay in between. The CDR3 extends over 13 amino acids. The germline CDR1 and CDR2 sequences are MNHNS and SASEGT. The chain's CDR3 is CASSENRDQPQHF. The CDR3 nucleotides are TGTGCCAGCAGTGAAAACAGGGATCAGCCCCAGCATTTT.

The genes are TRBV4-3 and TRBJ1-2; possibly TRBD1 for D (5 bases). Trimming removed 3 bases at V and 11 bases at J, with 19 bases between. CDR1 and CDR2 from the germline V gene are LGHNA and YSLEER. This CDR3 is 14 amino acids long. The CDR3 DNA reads TGCGCCAGCAGCCAGGCTTTGGGGGGGATTGGTTACACCTTC. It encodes CASSQALGGIGYTF.

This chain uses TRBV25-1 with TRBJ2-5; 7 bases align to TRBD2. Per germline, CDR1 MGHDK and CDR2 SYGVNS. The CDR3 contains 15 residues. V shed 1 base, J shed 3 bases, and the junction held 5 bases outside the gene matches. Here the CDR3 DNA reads TGTGCCAGCAGTGAATGGGGGACTATAAAAGAGACCCAGTACTTC. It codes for CASSEWGTIKETQYF. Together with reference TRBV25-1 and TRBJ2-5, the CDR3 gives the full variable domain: EADIYQTPRYLVIGTGKKITLECSQTMGHDKMYWYQQDPGMELHLIHYSYGVNSTEKGDLSSESTVSRIRTEHFPLTLESARPSHTSQYLCASSEWGTIKETQYFGPGTRLLVL.